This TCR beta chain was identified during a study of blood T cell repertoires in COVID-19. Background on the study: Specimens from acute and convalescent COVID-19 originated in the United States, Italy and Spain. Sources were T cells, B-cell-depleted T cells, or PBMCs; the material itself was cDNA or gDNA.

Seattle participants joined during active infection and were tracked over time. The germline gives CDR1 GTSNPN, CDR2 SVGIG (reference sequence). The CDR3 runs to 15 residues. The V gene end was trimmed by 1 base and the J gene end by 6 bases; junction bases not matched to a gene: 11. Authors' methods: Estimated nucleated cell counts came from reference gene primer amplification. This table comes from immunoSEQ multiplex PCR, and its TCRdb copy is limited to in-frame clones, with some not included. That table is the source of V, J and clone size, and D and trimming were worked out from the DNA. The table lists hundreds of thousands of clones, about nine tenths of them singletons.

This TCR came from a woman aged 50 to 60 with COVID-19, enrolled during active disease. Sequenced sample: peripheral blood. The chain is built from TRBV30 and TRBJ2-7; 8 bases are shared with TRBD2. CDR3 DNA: TGTGCCTGGAGTGCGTTAGCGGGAAGATCGAGCGAGCAGTACTTC. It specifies CAWSALAGRSSEQYF. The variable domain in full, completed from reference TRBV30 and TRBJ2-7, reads SQTIHQWPATLVQPVGSPLSLECTVEGTSNPNLYWYRQAAGRGLQLLFYSVGIGQISSEVPQNLSASRPQDRQFILSSKKLLLSDSGFYLCAWSALAGRSSEQYFGPGTRLTVT.